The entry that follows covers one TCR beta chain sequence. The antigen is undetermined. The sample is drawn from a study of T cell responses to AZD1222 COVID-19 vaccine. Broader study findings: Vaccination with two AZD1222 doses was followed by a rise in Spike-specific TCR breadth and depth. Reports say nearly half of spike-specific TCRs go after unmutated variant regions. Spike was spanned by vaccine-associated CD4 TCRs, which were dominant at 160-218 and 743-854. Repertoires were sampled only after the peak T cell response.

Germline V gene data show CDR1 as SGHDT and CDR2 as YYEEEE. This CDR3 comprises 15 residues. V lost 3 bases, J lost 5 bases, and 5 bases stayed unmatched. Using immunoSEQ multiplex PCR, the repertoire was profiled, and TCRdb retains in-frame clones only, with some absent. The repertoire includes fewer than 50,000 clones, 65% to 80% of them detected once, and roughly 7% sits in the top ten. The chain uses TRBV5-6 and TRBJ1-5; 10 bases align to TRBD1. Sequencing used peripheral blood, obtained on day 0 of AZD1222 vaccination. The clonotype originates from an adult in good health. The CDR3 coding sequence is TGTGCCAGCAGCTACTCCGGGACAGGGGATCAGCCCCAGCATTTT. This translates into CASSYSGTGDQPQHF.